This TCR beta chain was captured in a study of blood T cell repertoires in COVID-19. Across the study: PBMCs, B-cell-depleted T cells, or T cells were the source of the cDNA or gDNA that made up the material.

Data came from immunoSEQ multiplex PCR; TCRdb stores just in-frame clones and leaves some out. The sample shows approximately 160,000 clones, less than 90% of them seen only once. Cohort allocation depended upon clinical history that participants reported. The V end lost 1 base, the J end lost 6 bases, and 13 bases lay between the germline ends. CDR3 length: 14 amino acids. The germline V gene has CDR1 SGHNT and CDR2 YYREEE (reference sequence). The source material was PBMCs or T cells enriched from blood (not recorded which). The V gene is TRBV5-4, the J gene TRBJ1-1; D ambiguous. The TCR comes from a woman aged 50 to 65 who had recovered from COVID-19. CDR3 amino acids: CASSLRQSRAEAFF. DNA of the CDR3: TGTGCCAGCAGCTTGCGGCAATCACGGGCTGAAGCTTTCTTT. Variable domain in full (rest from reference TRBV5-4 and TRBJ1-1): ETGVTQSPTHLIKTRGQQVTLRCSSQSGHNTVSWYQQALGQGPQFIFQYYREEENGRGNFPPRFSGLQFPNYSSELNVNALELDDSALYLCASSLRQSRAEAFFGQGTRLTVV.